This is a list of T cell receptor beta chains from one sample in a study of blood T cell repertoires in COVID-19. Assay: immunoSEQ multiplex PCR; the TCRdb copy retains only in-frame clones and omits some. The table has 150,000 to 180,000 clones, around 80% seen once; the top ten hold approximately 10%. The specimen sequenced was peripheral blood. The receptors derive from a woman between 50 and 59 years old with acute or convalescent COVID-19. The CDR3 runs from the conserved cysteine through the conserved F or W. The D gene is left open where the match is weak. The size entry is marked missing in some rows and otherwise reads once, few, many or a size class.

>TRBD2|.|TRBV5-5
CASSLVLAGGYEQYF
>TRBD1|.|TRBV19
CASTLDRIQGYTF
>.|once|TRBV15
CATSRWPQGREQFF
>.|.|TRBV9
CASTTSTGELFF
>TRBD2|.|TRBV5-1
CASSKLAGITKNIQYF
>TRBD1|.|TRBV7-9
CASSFGTGDTQYF
>.|.|TRBV18
CASSWADRAYEQYF
>TRBD1|once|TRBV6-6
CASSDRVMYGYTF
>.|.|TRBV4-3
CASSQVTGTGANYGYTF
>.|few|TRBV5-6
CASSLIEGNSPLHF
>TRBD2|few|TRBV11-1
CASSFPQRLAGEELFF